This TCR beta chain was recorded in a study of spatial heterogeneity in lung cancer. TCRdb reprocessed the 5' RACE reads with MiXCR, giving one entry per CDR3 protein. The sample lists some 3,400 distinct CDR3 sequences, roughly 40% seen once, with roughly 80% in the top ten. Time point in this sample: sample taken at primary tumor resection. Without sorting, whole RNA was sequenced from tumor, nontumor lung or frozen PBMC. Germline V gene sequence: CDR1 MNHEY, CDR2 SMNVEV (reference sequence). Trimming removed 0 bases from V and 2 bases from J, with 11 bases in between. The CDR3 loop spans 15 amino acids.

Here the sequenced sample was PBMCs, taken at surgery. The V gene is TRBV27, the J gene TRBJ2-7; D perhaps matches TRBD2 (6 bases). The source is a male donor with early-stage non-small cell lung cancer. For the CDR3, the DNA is TGTGCCAGCAGTTTATCAGGAGGGGCGGCCTACGAGCAGTACTTC. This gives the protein CASSLSGGAAYEQYF.